Listed here are 29 T cell receptor beta chains from one sample, sequenced in a study of control samples from healthy donors and cancer patients. The method was immunoSEQ multiplex PCR; TCRdb's version includes in-frame clones alone and lacks a portion of them. The sample yields over 70,000 clones, roughly 91% seen once. The sample consisted of PBMCs. These receptors originate from a woman aged 45-65 years with colorectal cancer.

The rearrangement links TRBV2 to TRBJ2-7; D not certain. In germline, CDR1 is SNHLY, CDR2 FYNNEI. This CDR3 contains 13 residues. The germline V and J ends were trimmed by 7 bases and 0 bases, with 10 bases remaining between them. The chain's CDR3 is CASKSHSSYEQYV. The CDR3 DNA reads TGTGCCAGCAAAAGTCACAGCTCCTACGAGCAGTACGTC.

The rearrangement joins TRBV5-1 to TRBJ2-3; 8 nucleotides align to TRBD2. The CDR3 is made up of 16 amino acids. The ends lost 3 bases at V and 1 base at J; junction bases unmatched: 7. Germline assignment: CDR1 SGHRS and CDR2 YFSETQ. Here the CDR3 DNA reads TGCGCCAGCAGCTCCGTAGCGGGGACGGGCACAGATACGCAGTATTTT. Translated, it gives CASSSVAGTGTDTQYF. The entire variable domain, with the rest obtained from reference TRBV5-1 and TRBJ2-3, is as follows: KAGVTQTPRYLIKTRGQQVTLSCSPISGHRSVSWYQQTPGQGLQFLFEYFSETQRNKGNFPGRFSGRQFSNSRSEMNVSTLELGDSALYLCASSSVAGTGTDTQYFGPGTRLTVL.

The chain has TRBV5-1 and TRBJ2-3; possible D gene TRBD2, 6 bases. The CDR3 covers 15 residues. Trimming removed 2 bases at V and 6 bases at J, with 16 bases between. Germline V CDR1 and CDR2: SGHRS, YFSETQ. Here the CDR3 reads CASSFGGYIGDTQYF. In DNA form, the CDR3 reads TGCGCCAGCAGCTTTGGAGGGTATATAGGGGATACGCAGTATTTT.

The genes are TRBV25-1 and TRBJ1-1; a possible D gene is TRBD1 (5 bases). V dropped 4 bases and J dropped 3 bases, with 18 bases sitting between them. The CDR3 is made up of 16 amino acids. Germline assignment: CDR1 MGHDK and CDR2 SYGVNS. CDR3 amino acids: CASSADGRVGDTEAFF. CDR3 in DNA: TGTGCCAGCAGTGCGGACGGCAGGGTAGGGGACACTGAAGCTTTCTTT.

The gene calls are TRBV21-1 and TRBJ2-7; whether TRBD2, the table's D call, matches the DNA was not checked. TRBV21-1 counts as a pseudogene. The CDR3 spans 14 residues. CDR3 loop: CASSKGGESYEQYV. CDR3 nucleotides: TGTGCCAGCAGCAAGGGGGGAGAGTCCTACGAGCAGTACGTC.

V gene TRBV2 combines with J gene TRBJ2-2; TRBD2 is a possible D gene (7 bases). Germline V gene lookup returns CDR1 SNHLY and CDR2 FYNNEI. Trimming stripped 6 bases from V and 5 bases from J, with 16 bases between. This CDR3 spans 15 amino acids. CDR3 residues: CASRSAGAGTGELFF. CDR3 sequence (DNA): TGTGCCAGCAGGTCGGCGGGGGCAGGTACCGGGGAGCTGTTTTTT. Full variable domain (remainder filled in from reference TRBV2 and TRBJ2-2): EPEVTQTPSHQVTQMGQEVILRCVPISNHLYFYWYRQILGQKVEFLVSFYNNEISEKSEIFDDQFSVERPDGSNFTLKIRSTKLEDSAMYFCASRSAGAGTGELFFGEGSRLTVL.

The chain uses TRBV10-3 and TRBJ1-6, with TRBD1 matching over 7 bases. This CDR3 has 13 amino acids. The germline gives CDR1 ENHRY, CDR2 SYGVKD. Losses at the gene ends were 6 bases for V and 7 bases for J; bases not matched to a gene: 3. CDR3 nucleotides: TGTGCCATCAGCACAGGGGACAATTCACCCCTCCACTTT. Encoded protein: CAISTGDNSPLHF.

The V call is TRBV7-8, the J call TRBJ1-3; TRBD1 might be the D (5 bases). The V gene's germline CDR1 is SGHVS and CDR2 FQNEAQ. The CDR3 is 14 residues long. V lost 3 bases, J lost 0 bases, and 6 bases lay in between. DNA for the CDR3: TGTGCCAGCAGCTTGGGGGGCTCTGGAAACACCATATATTTT. Its protein product is CASSLGGSGNTIYF. Together with reference TRBV7-8 and TRBJ1-3, the CDR3 gives the full variable domain: GAGVSQSPRYKVAKRGQDVALRCDPISGHVSLFWYQQALGQGPEFLTYFQNEAQLDKSGLPSDRFFAERPEGSVSTLKIQRTQQEDSAVYLCASSLGGSGNTIYFGEGSWLTVV.

V gene TRBV3-1 (or the pseudogene TRBV3-2) combines with J gene TRBJ2-5; weak D call: TRBD2 (7 bases). Deletions cut 7 bases from V and 5 bases from J, with 32 bases between. The CDR3 is made up of 19 amino acids. Germline V CDR1 and CDR2: LGHDT, YNNKEL (reference sequence). CDR3 DNA: TGTGCCAGCATCCTAAATCCCCATAGTGGGGGGGGCCGTCGGGAGACCCAGTACTTC. Translating it yields CASILNPHSGGGRRETQYF.

V gene TRBV28 combines with J gene TRBJ1-4; 7 bases match TRBD1. Germline values: CDR1 MDHEN, CDR2 SYDVKM. The CDR3 is 16 amino acids. J gave up 7 bases and V 2 bases, and 10 bases lay outside the gene matches. The CDR3 protein is CASSLNRGRGVEKLFF. The DNA of the CDR3 is TGTGCCAGCAGTTTAAATCGTGGCAGGGGGGTTGAAAAACTGTTTTTT.

The rearrangement links TRBV4-3 to TRBJ2-3; 10 bases line up with TRBD2. Germline trimming cut 1 base from V and 1 base from J; bases unmatched to any gene: 5. CDR3 length: 17 amino acids. Germline V gene sequence: CDR1 LGHNA, CDR2 YSLEER. In DNA, the CDR3 is TGCGCCAGCAGCCAAGGGGGAACTAGCGGGGGCACAGATACGCAGTATTTT. Protein sequence: CASSQGGTSGGTDTQYF.

This clone showed up just a few times. V usage is TRBV6-1 and J usage is TRBJ1-1, with D perhaps matching TRBD1 (5 bases). CDR1 is MNHNS, CDR2 SASEGT, per germline. The CDR3 covers 17 residues. With 1 base removed from V and 2 bases from J, the gap between germline ends came to 17 bases. The CDR3 DNA is TGTGCCAGCAGTGAAGGGGAGGGACTTCACTATAACACTGAAGCTTTCTTT. Translated: CASSEGEGLHYNTEAFF.

The chain combines TRBV28 with TRBJ2-1; D uncertain. V gave up 2 bases and J gave up 5 bases, with 7 bases separating them. The CDR3 contains 13 residues. CDR1 is MDHEN, CDR2 SYDVKM, per germline. The CDR3 protein is CASSLTANNEQFF. CDR3 DNA: TGTGCCAGCAGTTTAACAGCAAACAATGAGCAGTTCTTC.

The chain couples TRBV7-8 to TRBJ1-1, with D possibly TRBD1 on 5 matching bases. There are 14 residues in the CDR3. V lost 1 base, J lost 6 bases, and 12 bases lay in between. Germline assignment: CDR1 SGHVS and CDR2 FQNEAQ. The CDR3 loop is CASSLVGGSSEAFF. Here the CDR3 DNA reads TGTGCCAGCAGCTTAGTTGGGGGGTCCTCTGAAGCTTTCTTT.

DNA of the CDR3: TGTGCCAGTAGTCCCCCGGGACAGGGGGCTGAAGCTTTCTTT. This codes for CASSPPGQGAEAFF. The rearrangement links TRBV19 to TRBJ1-1; 11 nucleotides line up with TRBD1. Germline-derived CDR1 and CDR2 are LNHDA and SQIVND (reference sequence). The CDR3 is 14 amino acids. Trimming at V came to 5 bases and at J to 6 bases, leaving 5 bases not matched to a gene.

The genes are TRBV2 and TRBJ2-5; 9 nucleotides align to TRBD2. Germline values: CDR1 SNHLY, CDR2 FYNNEI. V shed 2 bases and J 0 bases; nucleotides not matched to a gene: 4. The CDR3 covers 16 residues. CDR3 region: CASSERASGDQETQYF. CDR3 DNA: TGTGCCAGCAGTGAAAGGGCTAGCGGGGACCAAGAGACCCAGTACTTC.

The V call is TRBV14, the J call TRBJ1-2; 10 bases are a match to TRBD1. Unmatched junction bases numbered 8, after V lost 2 bases and J lost 2 bases. The CDR3 consists of 17 residues. From germline, CDR1 is SGHDN and CDR2 FVKESK. This chain's CDR3 is CASSQFRTGGTNYGYTF. CDR3 coding DNA: TGTGCCAGCAGCCAATTTAGGACAGGGGGGACCAACTATGGCTACACCTTC.

The V gene is TRBV12-3 or TRBV12-4, the J gene TRBJ2-2; D call uncertain. The CDR3 is 13 amino acids. V dropped 7 bases and J dropped 4 bases, with 10 bases sitting between them. The CDR3 nucleotides read TGTGCCAGCACCTTGCAGAGCACCGGGGAGCTGTTTTTT. Translated: CASTLQSTGELFF.

This chain joins TRBV7-2 and TRBJ2-7; no firm D call. The CDR3 has 14 amino acids. Trimming removed 5 bases at V and 2 bases at J, with 13 bases between. The V gene's germline CDR1 is SGHTA and CDR2 FQGNSA. CDR3 coding DNA: TGTGCCAGCAGCCTAGACTCAGGCGCCTACGAGCAGTACGTC. Its protein is CASSLDSGAYEQYV.

The chain uses TRBV9 and TRBJ2-1; 7 bases are shared with TRBD1. After removal of 1 base from V and 5 bases from J, the junction contained 6 bases not matched to a gene. The CDR3 is 15 residues long. Germline CDR1 is SGDLS and CDR2 is YYNGEE. The DNA of the CDR3 is TGTGCCAGCAGCGTATATTGGACAGGAAACAATGAGCAGTTCTTC. It specifies CASSVYWTGNNEQFF.

This clone is a singleton in its sample. The J gene is TRBJ2-3, the V gene TRBV25-1; the D gene is possibly TRBD1 (6 bases). CDR3 length: 15 residues. V dropped 4 bases and J dropped 4 bases, with 15 bases sitting between them. Per germline, CDR1 MGHDK and CDR2 SYGVNS. DNA of the CDR3: TGTGCCAGCAGTGTCAGGGGAGCCGGGGCAGATACGCAGTATTTT. This gives the protein CASSVRGAGADTQYF.

The chain has TRBV19 and TRBJ1-2, with TRBD1 matching 7 bases. Germline V CDR1 and CDR2: LNHDA, SQIVND (reference sequence). The J segment lost 2 bases and the V segment lost 7 bases, leaving 10 bases of the junction unmatched. This CDR3 has 15 residues. Written as DNA, the CDR3 is TGTGCCAGTATCCCCGGGCAGGGGGTAAACTATGGCTACACCTTC. Its protein product is CASIPGQGVNYGYTF.

CDR3 protein: CASSLTSGFERETQYF. The CDR3 region has the DNA TGTGCCAGCAGCTTAACGTCCGGGTTTGAGCGGGAGACCCAGTACTTC. The rearrangement uses TRBV7-3 and TRBJ2-5; D possibly corresponds to TRBD2 (5 bases). The germline V gene encodes CDR1 SGHTA and CDR2 FQGTGA. This CDR3 has 16 amino acids. V was pared by 0 bases and J by 5 bases, with 16 bases between. The full variable domain, completed using reference TRBV7-3 and TRBJ2-5, is GAGVSQTPSNKVTEKGKYVELRCDPISGHTALYWYRQSLGQGPEFLIYFQGTGAADDSGLPNDRFFAVRPEGSVSTLKIQRTERGDSAVYLCASSLTSGFERETQYFGPGTRLLVL.

V gene TRBV5-6 combines with J gene TRBJ1-1; D remains unclear. CDR3 length equals 12 residues. Germline-derived CDR1 and CDR2 are SGHDT and YYEEEE. V lost 1 base and J 4 bases, leaving 5 bases between the germline ends. The CDR3 spells CASSLKPTEAFF. CDR3 coding DNA: TGTGCCAGCAGCTTGAAGCCCACTGAAGCTTTCTTT.

The V and J genes are TRBV3-1 (or the pseudogene TRBV3-2) and TRBJ1-2; D ambiguous. CDR1 is LGHDT and CDR2 is YNNKEL in the germline V gene (reference sequence). The CDR3 covers 13 residues. Trimming left V 3 bases short and J 9 bases short, with 14 bases between. Written as DNA, the CDR3 is TGTGCCAGCAGCCAGGCCTCCGAAGGGAGCTACACCTTC. Its protein product is CASSQASEGSYTF.

This clone has more than one count but fewer than ten. The rearrangement links TRBV7-2 to TRBJ2-6; D not resolved. The V end was cut by 5 bases, the J end by 0 bases, with 8 bases between. This CDR3 has 15 residues. Germline V lookup: CDR1 SGHTA, CDR2 FQGNSA. In nucleotides, the CDR3 is TGTGCCAGCAGCCAACCAATCTCTGGGGCCAACGTCCTGACTTTC. It translates to CASSQPISGANVLTF.

J is TRBJ1-6 and V is TRBV2; D remains unclear. CDR1 and CDR2 (germline): SNHLY, FYNNEI. This CDR3 region has 15 residues. The ends were cut back, 1 base at V and 6 bases at J, with 10 bases in the middle. The CDR3 sequence is CASSEDSAVNSPLHF. The CDR3 DNA sequence: TGTGCCAGCAGTGAAGACTCGGCTGTTAATTCACCCCTCCACTTT.

The chain uses TRBV5-5 and TRBJ2-6; D call uncertain. This CDR3 is built from 14 residues. Germline CDR1 is SGHKS and CDR2 is YYEKEE (reference sequence). Trimming pared 0 bases from V and 2 bases from J, leaving 3 bases between. The CDR3 DNA reads TGTGCCAGCAGCTTGGTTACTGGGGCCAACGTCCTGACTTTC. Encoded protein: CASSLVTGANVLTF.

The chain recombines TRBV5-4 with TRBJ1-2; TRBD1 agrees at 10 bases. This CDR3 is 14 amino acids long. Trimming cost V 3 bases and J 2 bases; bases outside gene matches: 1. The germline CDR1 and CDR2 sequences are SGHNT and YYREEE (reference sequence). CDR3 sequence (DNA): TGTGCCAGCAGCTGGGGACAGGGGAACTATGGCTACACCTTC. It is translated as CASSWGQGNYGYTF.